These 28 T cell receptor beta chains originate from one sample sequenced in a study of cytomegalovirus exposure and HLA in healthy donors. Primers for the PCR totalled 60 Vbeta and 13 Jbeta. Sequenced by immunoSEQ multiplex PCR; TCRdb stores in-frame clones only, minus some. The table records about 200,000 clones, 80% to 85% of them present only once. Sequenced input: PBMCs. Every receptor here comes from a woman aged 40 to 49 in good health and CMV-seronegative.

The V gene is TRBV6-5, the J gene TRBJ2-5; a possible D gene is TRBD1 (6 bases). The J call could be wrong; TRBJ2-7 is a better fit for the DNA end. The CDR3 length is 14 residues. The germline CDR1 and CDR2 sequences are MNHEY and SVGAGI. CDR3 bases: TGTGCCAGCAGTTACGCGGACAGCACCTACGAGCAGTACTTC. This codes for CASSYADSTYEQYF.

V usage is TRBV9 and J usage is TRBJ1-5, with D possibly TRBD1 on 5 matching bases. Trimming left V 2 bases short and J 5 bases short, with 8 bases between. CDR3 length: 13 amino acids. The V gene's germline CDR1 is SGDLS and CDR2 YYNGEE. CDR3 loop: CASSVTVDQPQHF. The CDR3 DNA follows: TGTGCCAGCAGCGTGACAGTAGATCAGCCCCAGCATTTT.

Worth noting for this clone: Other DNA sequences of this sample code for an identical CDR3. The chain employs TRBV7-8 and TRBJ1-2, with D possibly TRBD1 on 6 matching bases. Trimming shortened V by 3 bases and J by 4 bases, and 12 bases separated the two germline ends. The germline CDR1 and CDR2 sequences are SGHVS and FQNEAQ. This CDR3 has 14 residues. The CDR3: CASSFLDRTYGYTF. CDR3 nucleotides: TGTGCCAGCAGCTTCCTGGACAGAACCTATGGCTACACCTTC. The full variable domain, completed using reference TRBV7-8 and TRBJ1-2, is GAGVSQSPRYKVAKRGQDVALRCDPISGHVSLFWYQQALGQGPEFLTYFQNEAQLDKSGLPSDRFFAERPEGSVSTLKIQRTQQEDSAVYLCASSFLDRTYGYTFGSGTRLTVV.

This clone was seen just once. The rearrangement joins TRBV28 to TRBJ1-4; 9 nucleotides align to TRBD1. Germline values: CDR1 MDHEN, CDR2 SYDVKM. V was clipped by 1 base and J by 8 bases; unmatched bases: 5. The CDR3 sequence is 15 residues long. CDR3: CASSLLQGAGEKLFF. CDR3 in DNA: TGTGCCAGCAGTTTATTACAGGGGGCGGGGGAAAAACTGTTTTTT.

CDR3 residues: CASSDQGGADTQYF. Here the CDR3 DNA reads TGCGCCAGCAGTGACCAGGGTGGGGCAGATACGCAGTATTTT. This chain uses TRBV10-1 with TRBJ2-3; tentative D call: TRBD1 (5 bases). CDR1 is WNHNN and CDR2 is SYGVQD in the germline V gene (reference sequence). This CDR3 comprises 14 residues. V gave up 3 bases and J gave up 4 bases, with 11 bases separating them.

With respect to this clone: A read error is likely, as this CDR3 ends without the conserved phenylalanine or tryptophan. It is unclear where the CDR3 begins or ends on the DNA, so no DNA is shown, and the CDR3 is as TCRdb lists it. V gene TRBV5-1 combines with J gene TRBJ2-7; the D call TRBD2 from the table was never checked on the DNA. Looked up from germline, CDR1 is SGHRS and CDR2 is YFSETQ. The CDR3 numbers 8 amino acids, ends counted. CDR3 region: CASSCYPL.

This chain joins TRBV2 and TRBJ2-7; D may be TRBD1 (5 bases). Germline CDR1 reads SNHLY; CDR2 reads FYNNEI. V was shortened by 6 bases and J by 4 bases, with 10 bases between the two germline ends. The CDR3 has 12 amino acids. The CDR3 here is CASRQTAYEQYF. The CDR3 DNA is TGTGCCAGCAGGCAGACAGCTTACGAGCAGTACTTC.

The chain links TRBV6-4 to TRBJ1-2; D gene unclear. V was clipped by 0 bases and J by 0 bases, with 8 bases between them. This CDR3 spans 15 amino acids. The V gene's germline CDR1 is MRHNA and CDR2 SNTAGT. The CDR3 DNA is TGTGCCAGCAGTGACTCGGGCACCACTAACTATGGCTACACCTTC. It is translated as CASSDSGTTNYGYTF.

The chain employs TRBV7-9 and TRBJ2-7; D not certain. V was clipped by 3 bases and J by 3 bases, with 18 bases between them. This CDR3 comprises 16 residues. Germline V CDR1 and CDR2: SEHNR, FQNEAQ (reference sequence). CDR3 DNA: TGTGCCAGCAGCTTCAGTACGTCATCGGAGATCTACGAGCAGTACTTC. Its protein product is CASSFSTSSEIYEQYF. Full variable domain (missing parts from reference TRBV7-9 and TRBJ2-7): DTGVSQNPRHKITKRGQNVTFRCDPISEHNRLYWYRQTLGQGPEFLTYFQNEAQLEKSRLLSDRFSAERPKGSFSTLEIQRTEQGDSAMYLCASSFSTSSEIYEQYFGPGTRLTVT.

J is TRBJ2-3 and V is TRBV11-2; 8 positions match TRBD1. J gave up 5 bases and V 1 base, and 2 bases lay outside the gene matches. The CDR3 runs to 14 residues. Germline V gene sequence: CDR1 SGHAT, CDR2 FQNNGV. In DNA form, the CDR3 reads TGTGCCAGCAGCTTAGGGACAGGGATAGATACGCAGTATTTT. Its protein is CASSLGTGIDTQYF. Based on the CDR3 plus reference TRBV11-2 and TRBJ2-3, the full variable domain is EAGVAQSPRYKIIEKRQSVAFWCNPISGHATLYWYQQILGQGPKLLIQFQNNGVVDDSQLPKDRFSAERLKGVDSTLKIQPAKLEDSAVYLCASSLGTGIDTQYFGPGTRLTVL.

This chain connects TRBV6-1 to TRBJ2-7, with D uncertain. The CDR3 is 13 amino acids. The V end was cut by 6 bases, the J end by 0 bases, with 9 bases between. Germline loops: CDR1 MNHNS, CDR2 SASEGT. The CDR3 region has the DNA TGTGCCAGCAGGGTGGCTAGCTCCTACGAGCAGTACTTC. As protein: CASRVASSYEQYF.

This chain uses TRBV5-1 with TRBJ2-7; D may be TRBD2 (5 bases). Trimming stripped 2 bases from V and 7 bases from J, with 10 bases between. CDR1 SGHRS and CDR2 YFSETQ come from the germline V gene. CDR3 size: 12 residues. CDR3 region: CASSFAPGEQYF. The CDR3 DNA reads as TGCGCCAGCAGCTTCGCCCCGGGAGAGCAGTACTTC.

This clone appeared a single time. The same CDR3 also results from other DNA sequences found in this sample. CDR3 DNA: TGTGCCAGCAGCTTAGCCGTGACAGGGGGTAATGAGCAGTTCTTC. It codes for CASSLAVTGGNEQFF. The J gene is TRBJ2-1, the V gene TRBV7-9; 9 bases align to TRBD1. J was trimmed by 7 bases and V by 0 bases; bases with no gene match: 4. Germline V gene sequence: CDR1 SEHNR, CDR2 FQNEAQ (reference sequence). The CDR3 sequence is 15 residues long.

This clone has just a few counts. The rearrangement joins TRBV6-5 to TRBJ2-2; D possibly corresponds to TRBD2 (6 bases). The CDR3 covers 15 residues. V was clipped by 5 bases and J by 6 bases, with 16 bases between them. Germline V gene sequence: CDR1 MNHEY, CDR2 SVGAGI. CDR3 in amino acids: CASSPNPTRSGELFF. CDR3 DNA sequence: TGTGCCAGCAGTCCAAACCCGACTAGATCCGGGGAGCTGTTTTTT.

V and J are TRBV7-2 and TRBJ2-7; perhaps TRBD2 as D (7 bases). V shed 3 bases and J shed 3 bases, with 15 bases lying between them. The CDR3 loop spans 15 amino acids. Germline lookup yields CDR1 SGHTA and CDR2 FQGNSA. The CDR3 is CASSFSGEGRYEQYF. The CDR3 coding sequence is TGTGCCAGCAGCTTTTCAGGGGAGGGCCGCTACGAGCAGTACTTC.

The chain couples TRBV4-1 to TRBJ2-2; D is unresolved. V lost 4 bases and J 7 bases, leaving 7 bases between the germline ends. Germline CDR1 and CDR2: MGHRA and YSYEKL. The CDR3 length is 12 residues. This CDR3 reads CASSRGVGELFF. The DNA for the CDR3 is TGCGCCAGCAGCCGAGGCGTCGGGGAGCTGTTTTTT.

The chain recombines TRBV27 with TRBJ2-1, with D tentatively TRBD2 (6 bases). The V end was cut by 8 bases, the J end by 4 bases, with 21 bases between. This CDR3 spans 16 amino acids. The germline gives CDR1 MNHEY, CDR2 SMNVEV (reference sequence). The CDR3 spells CASSLGGMMGYNEQFF. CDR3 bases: TGTGCCAGCTCCTTGGGGGGAATGATGGGATACAATGAGCAGTTCTTC.

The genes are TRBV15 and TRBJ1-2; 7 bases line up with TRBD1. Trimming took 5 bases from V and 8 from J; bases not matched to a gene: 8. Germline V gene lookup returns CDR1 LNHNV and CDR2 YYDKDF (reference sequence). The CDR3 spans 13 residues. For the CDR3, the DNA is TGTGCCACCAGCGGGTGGGGACAGCGGGGCTACACCTTC. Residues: CATSGWGQRGYTF.

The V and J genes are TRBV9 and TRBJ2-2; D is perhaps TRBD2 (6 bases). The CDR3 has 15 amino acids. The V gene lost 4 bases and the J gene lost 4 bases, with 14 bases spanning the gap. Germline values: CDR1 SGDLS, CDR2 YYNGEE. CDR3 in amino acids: CASSTPLGGTGELFF. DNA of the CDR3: TGTGCCAGCAGCACCCCTCTGGGGGGCACCGGGGAGCTGTTTTTT.

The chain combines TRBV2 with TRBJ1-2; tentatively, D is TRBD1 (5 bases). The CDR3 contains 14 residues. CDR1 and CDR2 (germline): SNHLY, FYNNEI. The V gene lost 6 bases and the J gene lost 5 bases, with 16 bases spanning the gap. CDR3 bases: TGTGCCAGCAGGGGGAGGGGATCGTGGTATGGCTACACCTTC. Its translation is CASRGRGSWYGYTF.

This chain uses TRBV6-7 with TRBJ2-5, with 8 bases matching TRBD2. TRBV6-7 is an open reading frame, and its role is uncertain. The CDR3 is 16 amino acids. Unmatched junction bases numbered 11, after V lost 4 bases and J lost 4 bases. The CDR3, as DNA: TGTGCCAGCAGTTTCGGGGGGGACCGCGTCCGAGAGACCCAGTACTTC. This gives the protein CASSFGGDRVRETQYF.

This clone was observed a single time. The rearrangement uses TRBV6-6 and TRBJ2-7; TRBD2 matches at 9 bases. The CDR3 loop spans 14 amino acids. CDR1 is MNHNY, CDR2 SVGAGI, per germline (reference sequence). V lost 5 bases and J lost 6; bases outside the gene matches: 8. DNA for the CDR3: TGTGCCAGCAGTCAGACTAGCGGAGGTTTCGAGCAGTACTTC. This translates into CASSQTSGGFEQYF.

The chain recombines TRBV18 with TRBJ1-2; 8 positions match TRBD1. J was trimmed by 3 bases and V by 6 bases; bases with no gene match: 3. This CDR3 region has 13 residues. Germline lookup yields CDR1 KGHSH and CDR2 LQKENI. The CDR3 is CASSLDRDYGYTF. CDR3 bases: TGTGCCAGCTCCCTGGACAGGGACTATGGCTACACCTTC.

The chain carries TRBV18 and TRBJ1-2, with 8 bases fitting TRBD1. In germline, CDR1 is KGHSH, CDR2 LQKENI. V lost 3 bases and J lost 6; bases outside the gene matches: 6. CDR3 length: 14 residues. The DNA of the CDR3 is TGTGCCAGCTCACCGTCTTCAGGGGGCGATGGCTACACCTTC. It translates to CASSPSSGGDGYTF.

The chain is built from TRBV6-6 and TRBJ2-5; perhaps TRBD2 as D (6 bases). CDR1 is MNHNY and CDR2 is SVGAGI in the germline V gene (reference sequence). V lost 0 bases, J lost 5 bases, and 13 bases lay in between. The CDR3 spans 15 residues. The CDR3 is CASSYSGGIGETQYF. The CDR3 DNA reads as TGTGCCAGCAGTTACTCTGGCGGGATTGGGGAGACCCAGTACTTC.

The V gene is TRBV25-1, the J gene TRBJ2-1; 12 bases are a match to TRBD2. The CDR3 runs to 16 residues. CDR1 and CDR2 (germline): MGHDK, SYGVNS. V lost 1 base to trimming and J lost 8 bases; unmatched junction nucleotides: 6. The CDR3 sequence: CASSESTSGRIHEQFF. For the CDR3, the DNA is TGTGCCAGCAGTGAATCGACTAGCGGGAGAATTCATGAGCAGTTCTTC.

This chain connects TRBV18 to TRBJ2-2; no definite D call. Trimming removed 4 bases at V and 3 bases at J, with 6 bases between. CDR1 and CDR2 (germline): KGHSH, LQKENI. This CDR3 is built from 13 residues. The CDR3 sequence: CASSRPDTGELFF. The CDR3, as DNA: TGTGCCAGCTCACGGCCAGACACCGGGGAGCTGTTTTTT.

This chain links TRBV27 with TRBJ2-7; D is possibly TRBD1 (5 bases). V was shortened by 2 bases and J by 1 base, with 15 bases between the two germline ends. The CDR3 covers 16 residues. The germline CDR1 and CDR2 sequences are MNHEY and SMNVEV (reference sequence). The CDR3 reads CASSLRPQGSSYEQYF. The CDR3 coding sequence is TGTGCCAGCAGTTTACGGCCGCAGGGTAGTTCCTACGAGCAGTACTTC.